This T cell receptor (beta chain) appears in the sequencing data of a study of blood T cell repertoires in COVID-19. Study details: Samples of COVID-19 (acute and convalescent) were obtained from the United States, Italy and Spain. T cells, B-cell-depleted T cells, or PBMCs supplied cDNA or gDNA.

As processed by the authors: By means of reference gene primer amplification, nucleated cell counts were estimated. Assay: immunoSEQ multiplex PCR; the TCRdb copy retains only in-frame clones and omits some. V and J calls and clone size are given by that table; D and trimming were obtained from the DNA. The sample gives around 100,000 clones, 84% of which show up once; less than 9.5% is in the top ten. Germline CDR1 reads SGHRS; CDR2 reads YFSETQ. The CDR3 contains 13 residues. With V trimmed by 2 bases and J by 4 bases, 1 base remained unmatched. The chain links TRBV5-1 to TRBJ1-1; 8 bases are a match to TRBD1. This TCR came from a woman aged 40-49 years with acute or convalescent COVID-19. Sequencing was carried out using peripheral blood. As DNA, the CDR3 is TGCGCCAGCAGCTTCACAGGGGGCACTGAAGCTTTCTTT. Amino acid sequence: CASSFTGGTEAFF.